The next 8 T cell receptor beta chains were all read from a single sample in a study of OX40 agonist ivuxolimab in advanced cancers. TCRdb's table, derived via immunoSEQ multiplex PCR, lists solely in-frame clones and lacks some. The data show about 60,000 clones, roughly 85% seen once. Sequences were derived from CD4+ or CD8+ T cells sorted from blood, sampled in a trial of the OX40 agonist ivuxolimab. These receptors all stem from an adult with an advanced solid tumor such as melanoma, head and neck, liver or kidney cancer.

The chain employs TRBV7-2 and TRBJ1-1; a weak D match, TRBD1 (5 bases). V dropped 4 bases and J dropped 1 base, with 13 bases sitting between them. CDR1 and CDR2 from the germline V gene are SGHTA and FQGNSA. The CDR3 extends over 15 amino acids. The DNA of the CDR3 is TGTGCCAGCAGCTCCTCCGGGACCCCGAACACTGAAGCTTTCTTT. Translating gives CASSSSGTPNTEAFF. The entire variable domain, with the rest obtained from reference TRBV7-2 and TRBJ1-1, is as follows: GAGVSQSPSNKVTEKGKDVELRCDPISGHTALYWYRQSLGQGLEFLIYFQGNSAPDKSGLPSDRFSAERTGGSVSTLTIQRTQQEDSAVYLCASSSSGTPNTEAFFGQGTRLTVV.

J is TRBJ2-7 and V is TRBV11-2; D is possibly TRBD1 or TRBD2 (5 bases each). Trimming stripped 7 bases from V and 4 bases from J, with 14 bases between. Germline V lookup: CDR1 SGHAT, CDR2 FQNNGV. CDR3 length: 13 amino acids. CDR3 region: CASNSGTDYEQYF. CDR3 DNA sequence: TGTGCCAGCAACTCCGGGACGGATTACGAGCAGTACTTC. Full variable domain (remainder filled in from reference TRBV11-2 and TRBJ2-7): EAGVAQSPRYKIIEKRQSVAFWCNPISGHATLYWYQQILGQGPKLLIQFQNNGVVDDSQLPKDRFSAERLKGVDSTLKIQPAKLEDSAVYLCASNSGTDYEQYFGPGTRLTVT.

The chain has TRBV18 and TRBJ2-2; D call uncertain. The V end lost 2 bases, the J end lost 4 bases, and 14 bases lay between the germline ends. The CDR3 covers 16 residues. CDR1 is KGHSH, CDR2 LQKENI, per germline. CDR3 residues: CASSPTARTGTGELFF. CDR3 DNA: TGTGCCAGCTCACCAACGGCCCGGACGGGCACCGGGGAGCTGTTTTTT.

The rearrangement uses TRBV2 and TRBJ2-2; 13 positions match TRBD2. CDR3 length equals 15 residues. V was clipped by 6 bases and J by 6 bases; unmatched bases: 4. Germline CDR1 is SNHLY and CDR2 is FYNNEI. The CDR3 DNA reads TGTGCCAGCAGACCTGGACTAGCGGGAGCCGGGGAGCTGTTTTTT. This sequence encodes CASRPGLAGAGELFF.

This chain links TRBV19 with TRBJ2-5; D remains ambiguous. This CDR3 region has 14 residues. Trimming stripped 4 bases from V and 3 bases from J, with 12 bases between. Germline V gene lookup returns CDR1 LNHDA and CDR2 SQIVND (reference sequence). The CDR3 here is CASSTPSGKETQYF. For the CDR3, the DNA is TGTGCCAGTAGTACCCCGTCAGGTAAAGAGACCCAGTACTTC.

CDR3 sequence: CASSTRGSENQETQYF. In DNA, the CDR3 is TGTGCCAGCAGTACGCGGGGTAGCGAGAACCAAGAGACCCAGTACTTC. The chain carries TRBV28 and TRBJ2-5; tentative D call: TRBD2 (6 bases). The V gene lost 5 bases and the J gene lost 0 bases, with 16 bases spanning the gap. The CDR3 consists of 16 residues. From germline, CDR1 is MDHEN and CDR2 SYDVKM.

V usage is TRBV11-2 and J usage is TRBJ2-3, with D uncertain. Between the trimmed V and J ends, which lost 5 bases and 10 bases, there was a span of 10 bases. Looked up from germline, CDR1 is SGHAT and CDR2 is FQNNGV. This CDR3 is built from 11 residues. The CDR3 DNA reads as TGTGCCAGCAGCACCCAAGGACCGCAGTATTTT. Amino acids: CASSTQGPQYF.

V is TRBV7-2 and J is TRBJ1-1; no reliable D call. From germline, CDR1 is SGHTA and CDR2 FQGNSA. CDR3 length: 14 residues. V was pared by 0 bases and J by 0 bases, with 5 bases between. The CDR3 nucleotides read TGTGCCAGCAGCTTAGCCTGGGTGAACACTGAAGCTTTCTTT. Its translation: CASSLAWVNTEAFF.